This TCR beta chain was documented in a study of blood T cell repertoires in COVID-19. About the research overall: Material from acute and convalescent COVID-19 was sourced from the United States, Italy and Spain. Sources were T cells, B-cell-depleted T cells, or PBMCs; the material itself was cDNA or gDNA.

The sample holds a few counts of this clone. TCRdb's copy holds only in-frame clones and misses some; the assay was immunoSEQ multiplex PCR. The data contain approximately 220,000 clones, about 80% of them seen just once; the ten biggest clones take up about 1.3%. The CDR3 consists of 16 residues. V was trimmed by 0 bases and J by 6 bases, leaving 15 bases between them. Germline V gives CDR1 LGHNA, CDR2 YNFKEQ. Participants were aged 18 to 89 years from about two dozen US areas. This TCR came from a woman aged 40 to 50 with acute COVID-19. V gene TRBV4-2 combines with J gene TRBJ1-5, with D possibly TRBD1 on 6 matching bases. Specimen: PBMCs or T cells enriched from blood (not recorded which). CDR3 loop: CASSQEVAGEGQPQHF. The CDR3 nucleotides are TGTGCCAGCAGCCAAGAGGTCGCAGGGGAGGGTCAGCCCCAGCATTTT.